The 4 T cell receptor beta chains reported below all come from one sample, sequenced in a study of cytomegalovirus exposure and HLA in healthy donors. PCR amplification relied on 60 Vbeta primers (plus 13 Jbeta primers). Clones were read by immunoSEQ multiplex PCR, and TCRdb kept only the in-frame ones, dropping some. The data hold about 100,000 clones, with more than 70% observed a single time. Sequenced: PBMCs. The receptors come from a woman in her sixties in good health and CMV-seropositive.

The rearrangement links TRBV10-3 to TRBJ1-5; TRBD1 matches at 8 bases. The length of the CDR3 is 13 residues. After removal of 6 bases from V and 5 bases from J, the junction contained 3 bases not matched to a gene. Germline CDR1 reads ENHRY; CDR2 reads SYGVKD. The CDR3 is CAISGQGDQPQHF. The CDR3 region has the DNA TGTGCCATCAGCGGACAGGGCGATCAGCCCCAGCATTTT.

The rearrangement joins TRBV5-3 to TRBJ1-1; D uncertain. TRBV5-3 is an ORF; its function is uncertain. Trimming took 6 bases from V and 3 from J, leaving 30 bases between them. The CDR3 runs 19 residues. The CDR3 spells CARTNSGVKRRSKDTEAFF. The CDR3, as DNA: TGTGCCAGAACCAACTCCGGGGTCAAGAGAAGGTCTAAGGACACTGAAGCTTTCTTT.

This chain links TRBV4-1 with TRBJ2-3, with 9 bases that match TRBD2. Germline V gene sequence: CDR1 MGHRA, CDR2 YSYEKL. CDR3 length: 17 residues. The trim removed 1 base at V and 4 bases at J, leaving 9 bases unmatched. In DNA, the CDR3 is TGCGCCAGCAGCCAAGGGAATAGCGGGAGTGTGGCAGATACGCAGTATTTT. Its translation: CASSQGNSGSVADTQYF.

V and J are TRBV2 and TRBJ1-1; D is ambiguous. The CDR3 contains 11 residues. CDR1 SNHLY and CDR2 FYNNEI come from the germline V gene. The V and J ends lost 6 bases and 10 bases respectively, with 12 bases between them. Here the CDR3 reads CASSSFPGAFF. DNA for the CDR3: TGTGCCAGCAGCTCCTTTCCAGGAGCTTTCTTT.